The TCR beta chain under discussion was sequenced for a study of blood T cell repertoires in COVID-19 (dated by TCRdb to about 2020). Looking at the study overall: The collaborator samples originated in the United States, Italy and Spain and spanned the acute and convalescent phases of COVID-19. The prospective study material was composed of cDNA or gDNA derived from T cells, B-cell-depleted T cells, or PBMCs. The dataset comprised deeply sampled blood TCRbeta repertoires from subjects exposed to, actively infected with, or recovered from COVID-19. The repertoires were released in a freely available public database meant as a resource for research on the immune response to SARS-CoV-2. The samples were drawn from the first 160 participants of the ongoing ImmuneRACE study and from 950 to 1,500 subjects provided by 6 global collaborators. Sample metadata almost always included a de-identified subject ID, COVID-19 status, age in years and sex. Where HLA class I and class II types were available, the types were taken from metadata supplied by the sample provider, not from assay-based typing. Study-wide conclusions, independent of this receptor: The amount of clinical and demographic metadata varied by source and participant and was provided uncurated.

Of note for this clone: What this receptor recognizes is not known. Per-base quality was not reported, and no clone a single base away is much larger than it.

At one collaborating source in Seattle, patients were enrolled during active infection and were followed longitudinally through the course of disease. Whole blood was collected in K2EDTA tubes by collaborating institutions according to the institutions' own protocols. Collaborator samples were shipped for TCRbeta analysis as frozen whole blood, isolated PBMCs, or DNA extracted from either sample type. The CDR3 spans 19 residues, from the cysteine through the phenylalanine. Only the CDR3 DNA is retained, 57 bases long and in frame from the first base. Taken from the germline V gene, the CDR1 and CDR2 loops are SGHTA and FQGTGA. Trimming leaves V shorter by 2 bases and J shorter by 7 bases, with the junction holding 21 bases beyond the gene matches. TCRbeta CDR3 regions were amplified from genomic DNA using the immunoSEQ Assay, a bias-controlled multiplex PCR. In the authors' own workflow: Nucleated cell counts per sample were estimated from amplification of reference gene primers within the assay. To quantify the absolute abundance of each unique TCRbeta CDR3 rearrangement, sequence reads were collapsed and filtered. For each sample, productive Simpson clonality was calculated as the square root of Simpson's diversity index across productive rearrangements. Not all clones reach the TCRdb copy of this immuneACCESS table, which keeps in-frame sequences only. Checked studies attribute under half of the gap to unresolved V genes and leave the rest unexplained. V and J calls and clone size are copied from that table; D and trimming were computed from the DNA. Here the sample has about 150,000 clones; 80% to 90% occur a single time. The ten largest account for roughly 2.7% of the sample.

The TCR sequence derives from a woman older than 75 with COVID-19, enrolled during active disease. Sequencing was performed on peripheral blood. Recombination connected TRBV7-3 to TRBJ2-5, with TRBD2 identical over 8 junction bases. The CDR3 has the sequence CASSLGAESTRLARRTQYF. In nucleotide form, the sequence is TGTGCCAGCAGCTTAGGAGCTGAATCAACCCGACTAGCGCGAAGGACCCAGTACTTC.